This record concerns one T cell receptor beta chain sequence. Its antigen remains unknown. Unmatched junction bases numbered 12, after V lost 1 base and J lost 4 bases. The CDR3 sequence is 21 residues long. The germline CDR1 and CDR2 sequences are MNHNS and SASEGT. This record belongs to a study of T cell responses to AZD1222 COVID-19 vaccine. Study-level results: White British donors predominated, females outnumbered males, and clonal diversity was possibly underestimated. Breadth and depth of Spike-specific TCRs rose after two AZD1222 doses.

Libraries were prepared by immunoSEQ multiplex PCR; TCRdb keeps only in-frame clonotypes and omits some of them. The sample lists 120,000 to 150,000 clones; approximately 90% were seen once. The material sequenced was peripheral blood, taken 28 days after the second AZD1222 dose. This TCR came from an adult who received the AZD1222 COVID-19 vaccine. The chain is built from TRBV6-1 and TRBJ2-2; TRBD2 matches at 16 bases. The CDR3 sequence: CASSEEREGLAGGRTTGELFF. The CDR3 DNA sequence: TGTGCCAGCAGTGAAGAGCGCGAGGGACTAGCGGGAGGGAGGACCACCGGGGAGCTGTTTTTT.